A selection of T cell receptor beta chains follows, all from one sample in a study of PD-L1 blockade in urothelial cancer. Libraries were prepared by immunoSEQ multiplex PCR; TCRdb keeps only in-frame clonotypes and omits some of them. The table includes around 100,000 clones, 75% to 95% detected once. Source: PBMCs, taken around atezolizumab (anti-PD-L1) treatment. The receptors derive from a man between 60 and 75 years old with urothelial cancer. Both conserved end residues are part of each CDR3. The order of the fields is J gene, V gene, CDR3 length, CDR3 protein.

j_call: TRBJ2-4
v_call: TRBV18
cdr3_length: 14
cdr3_aa: CASSPQGGLDIQYF

j_call: TRBJ2-7
v_call: TRBV2
cdr3_length: 16
cdr3_aa: CASSEGYQGLGYEQYF

j_call: TRBJ2-5
v_call: TRBV14
cdr3_length: 15
cdr3_aa: CATASGGAFPETQYF

j_call: TRBJ2-3
v_call: TRBV27
cdr3_length: 15
cdr3_aa: CASRPAGANTDTQYF

j_call: TRBJ1-3
v_call: TRBV29-1
cdr3_length: 13
cdr3_aa: CSGQTGSGNTIYF

j_call: TRBJ2-5
v_call: TRBV7-7
cdr3_length: 13
cdr3_aa: CASSPGGGETQYF

j_call: TRBJ2-7
v_call: TRBV2
cdr3_length: 15
cdr3_aa: CASSEGRTGEGEQYF

j_call: TRBJ1-2
v_call: TRBV5-1
cdr3_length: 15
cdr3_aa: CASSSGTGTGNGYTF

j_call: TRBJ1-6
v_call: TRBV14
cdr3_length: 15
cdr3_aa: CASSQDPRTGSPLHF

j_call: TRBJ2-3
v_call: TRBV5-4
cdr3_length: 15
cdr3_aa: CASSLSHGGGDTQYF

j_call: TRBJ2-2
v_call: TRBV7-6
cdr3_length: 15
cdr3_aa: CASSPGGQNTGELFF

j_call: TRBJ2-7
v_call: TRBV19
cdr3_length: 14
cdr3_aa: CASRDGGSSYEQYF

j_call: TRBJ2-3
v_call: TRBV4-1
cdr3_length: 16
cdr3_aa: CASSQVQTSAADTQYF

j_call: TRBJ1-4
v_call: TRBV5-6
cdr3_length: 15
cdr3_aa: CASSSRGPTNEKLFF

j_call: TRBJ2-3
v_call: TRBV7-2
cdr3_length: 17
cdr3_aa: CASRYPGTSGSTDTQYF

j_call: TRBJ2-1
v_call: TRBV4-3
cdr3_length: 14
cdr3_aa: CASSREGSYNEQFF

j_call: TRBJ2-2
v_call: TRBV4-2
cdr3_length: 18
cdr3_aa: CASSQEIAGAPNTGELFF

j_call: TRBJ2-6
v_call: TRBV6-6
cdr3_length: 16
cdr3_aa: CASSYPSASGANVLTF

j_call: TRBJ1-2
v_call: TRBV5-1
cdr3_length: 13
cdr3_aa: CASSLGGDGGYTF

j_call: TRBJ2-7
v_call: TRBV20-1
cdr3_length: 10
cdr3_aa: CSALFYEQYF

j_call: TRBJ1-2
v_call: TRBV30
cdr3_length: 15
cdr3_aa: CAWSVYRTAHYGYTF

j_call: TRBJ1-6
v_call: TRBV7-2
cdr3_length: 13
cdr3_aa: CASSEDRRSPLHF

j_call: TRBJ2-3
v_call: TRBV28
cdr3_length: 14
cdr3_aa: CASSPAGGTDTQYF

j_call: TRBJ2-2
v_call: TRBV6-5
cdr3_length: 15
cdr3_aa: CASSLAGGITGELFF

j_call: TRBJ2-7
v_call: TRBV10-3
cdr3_length: 15
cdr3_aa: CAISESPSGGNEQYF

j_call: TRBJ2-3
v_call: TRBV5-1
cdr3_length: 16
cdr3_aa: CASSSFQGTSTDTQYF

j_call: TRBJ1-2
v_call: TRBV14
cdr3_length: 12
cdr3_aa: CASSQRNYGYTF

j_call: TRBJ1-1
v_call: TRBV28
cdr3_length: 17
cdr3_aa: CASSPIDRGNMNTEAFF

j_call: TRBJ2-7
v_call: TRBV6-4
cdr3_length: 13
cdr3_aa: CASSVASGAEQYF

j_call: TRBJ1-4
v_call: TRBV2
cdr3_length: 17
cdr3_aa: CASSEVGTGTTNEKLFF

j_call: TRBJ1-1
v_call: TRBV19
cdr3_length: 15
cdr3_aa: CATQRTGTMNTEAFF

j_call: TRBJ2-5
v_call: TRBV5-1
cdr3_length: 13
cdr3_aa: CASSSQGSETQYF

j_call: TRBJ2-3
v_call: TRBV6-1
cdr3_length: 15
cdr3_aa: CASSEGLASTDTQYF

j_call: TRBJ2-5
v_call: TRBV30
cdr3_length: 13
cdr3_aa: CAWSVGLQETQYF

j_call: TRBJ1-5
v_call: TRBV5-4
cdr3_length: 15
cdr3_aa: CASSLGAGGGQPQHF

j_call: TRBJ2-5
v_call: TRBV6-1
cdr3_length: 14
cdr3_aa: CASSERASGETQYF

j_call: TRBJ2-2
v_call: TRBV7-3
cdr3_length: 13
cdr3_aa: CASGLGNTGELFF

j_call: TRBJ2-5
v_call: TRBV11-2
cdr3_length: 16
cdr3_aa: CASSPRLAGSFETQYF

j_call: TRBJ2-5
v_call: TRBV7-6
cdr3_length: 14
cdr3_aa: CASSLATGGETQYF

j_call: TRBJ2-2
v_call: TRBV7-3
cdr3_length: 15
cdr3_aa: CASSSGTSASGELFF

j_call: TRBJ1-1
v_call: TRBV19
cdr3_length: 12
cdr3_aa: CASSTGLSEAFF

j_call: TRBJ2-3
v_call: TRBV28
cdr3_length: 12
cdr3_aa: CASGGLTDTQYF

j_call: TRBJ1-2
v_call: TRBV4-1
cdr3_length: 13
cdr3_aa: CASSRPGGSGYTF

j_call: TRBJ2-6
v_call: TRBV5-1
cdr3_length: 21
cdr3_aa: CASRYTTSGRPVMRGANVLTF